A single T cell receptor beta chain is shown here with its context. The entry originates in a study of T cell clones after liver transplantation. Data came from immunoSEQ multiplex PCR; TCRdb stores just in-frame clones and leaves some out. The profile shows tens of thousands of clones, 70% of them singletons. This CDR3 is 13 amino acids long. V lost 2 bases, J lost 1 base, and 6 bases lay in between. Germline CDR1 is SGHRS and CDR2 is YFSETQ. The gene calls are TRBV5-1 and TRBJ2-5; the D is unclear. The receptor was derived from a human patient who received a liver transplant. Some of the T cells may derive from the graft donor. Specimen: CD4+ T cells from blood, collected at the approximately 16-month timepoint. CDR3 sequence (DNA): TGCGCCAGCAGCTTATTAGGCCAAGAGACCCAGTACTTC. Amino acids: CASSLLGQETQYF.